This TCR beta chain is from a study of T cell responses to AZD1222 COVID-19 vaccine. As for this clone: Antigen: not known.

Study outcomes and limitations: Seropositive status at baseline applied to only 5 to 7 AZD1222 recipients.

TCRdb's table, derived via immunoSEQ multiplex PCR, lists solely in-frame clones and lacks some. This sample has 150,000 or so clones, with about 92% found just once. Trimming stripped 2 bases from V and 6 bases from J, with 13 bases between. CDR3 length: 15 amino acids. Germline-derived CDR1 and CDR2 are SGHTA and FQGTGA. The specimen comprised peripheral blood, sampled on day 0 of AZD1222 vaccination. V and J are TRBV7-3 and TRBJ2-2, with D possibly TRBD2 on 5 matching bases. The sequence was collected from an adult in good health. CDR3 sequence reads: CASSLVLESAGELFF. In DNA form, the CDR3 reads TGTGCCAGCAGCTTAGTACTAGAGAGCGCCGGGGAGCTGTTTTTT.